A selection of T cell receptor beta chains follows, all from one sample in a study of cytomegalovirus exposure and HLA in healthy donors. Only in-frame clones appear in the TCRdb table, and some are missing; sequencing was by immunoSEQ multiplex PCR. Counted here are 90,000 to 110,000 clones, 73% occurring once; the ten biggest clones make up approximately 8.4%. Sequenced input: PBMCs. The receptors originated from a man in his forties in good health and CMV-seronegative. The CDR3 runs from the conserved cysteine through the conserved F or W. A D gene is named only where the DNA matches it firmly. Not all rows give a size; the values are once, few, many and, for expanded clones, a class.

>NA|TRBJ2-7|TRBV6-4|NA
CASTPRLPSYEQYF
TGTGCCAGCACCCCCCGCCTACCGTCCTACGAGCAGTACTTC
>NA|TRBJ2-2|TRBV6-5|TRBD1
CASSYTSTGDPGELFF
TGTGCCAGCAGTTACACCTCCACAGGGGATCCCGGGGAGCTGTTTTTT
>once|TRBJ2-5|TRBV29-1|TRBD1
CSVVWDRQETQYF
TGCAGCGTTGTCTGGGACAGACAAGAGACCCAGTACTTC
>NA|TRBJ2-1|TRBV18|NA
CASSANNEQFF
TGTGCCAGCTCAGCGAACAATGAGCAGTTCTTC
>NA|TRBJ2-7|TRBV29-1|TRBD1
CSVSGTGSDEQYF
TGCAGCGTATCCGGGACAGGGAGCGACGAGCAGTACTTC
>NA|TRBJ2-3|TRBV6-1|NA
CASSEAVAGATSSTDTQYF
TGTGCCAGCAGTGAAGCAGTGGCGGGGGCCACCTCTAGCACAGATACGCAGTATTTT
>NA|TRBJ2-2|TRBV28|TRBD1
CASSLDRVENTGELFF
TGTGCCAGCAGTTTAGACAGGGTTGAGAACACCGGGGAGCTGTTTTTT
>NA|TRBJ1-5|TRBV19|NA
CASSVRDNYLNQPQHF
TGTGCCAGTAGTGTCCGGGACAACTACCTCAATCAGCCCCAGCATTTT
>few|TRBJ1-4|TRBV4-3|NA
CASSQFGVGMGEKLFF
TGCGCCAGCAGCCAATTCGGGGTAGGGATGGGCGAAAAACTGTTTTTT
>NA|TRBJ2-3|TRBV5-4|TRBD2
CASSPRGAGKTDTQYF
TGTGCCAGCAGCCCCCGGGGAGCGGGGAAAACAGATACGCAGTATTTT